There are many counts of the clone carrying this T cell receptor beta chain. The CDR3 sequence is 14 residues long. Germline values: CDR1 SGHAT, CDR2 FQNNGV. V lost 5 bases, J lost 8 bases, and 16 bases lay in between. One entry per CDR3 protein, called by TCRdb with MiXCR from the RT-PCR reads. The sample has about 960,000 distinct CDR3 sequences, around 17% seen once. The data are from a study of patients and donors after allogeneic stem cell transplantation. The sequencing sample was made of blood, either unsorted or a sorted T cell fraction (not recorded which). The chain recombines TRBV11-2 with TRBJ2-4; either TRBD1 or TRBD2 may fit D (5 bases each). The receptor was isolated from a human donor who was either an allogeneic HSCT recipient or a stem cell or donor lymphocyte infusion donor (not recorded which). It is not recorded whose cells these are; they may come from a transplant donor. CDR3 amino acids: CASSRVRGQDIQYF. The CDR3 DNA follows: TGTGCCAGCAGCCGAGTCCGGGGCCAGGACATTCAGTACTTC.